The 18 T cell receptor beta chains below were found in one sample sequenced in a study of CD4 T cells in relation to SARS-CoV-2 and coronaviruses. Sequencing was performed with immunoSEQ multiplex PCR; in TCRdb, only in-frame clones are kept and a portion is missing. Found here are about 65,000 clones, 80% to 90% of them singletons; the top ten hold over 1.5%. Before the COVID-19 pandemic, during about 2010-2019, CD4+ T cells were taken from unexposed donors. Source material: memory CD4+ T cells from PBMCs. These receptors all come from a human donor in good health.

The gene calls are TRBV11-2 and TRBJ2-7; tentatively, D is TRBD2 (6 bases). The ends were cut back, 5 bases at V and 6 bases at J, with 23 bases in the middle. This CDR3 region has 16 residues. The germline CDR1 and CDR2 sequences are SGHAT and FQNNGV. In DNA, the CDR3 is TGTGCCAGCAGCCGCGAGACTAGTCCGGGTTTAGGCGAGCAGTACTTC. Protein: CASSRETSPGLGEQYF.

The chain carries TRBV7-8 and TRBJ2-6; no definite D call. The CDR3 is 18 amino acids. CDR1 SGHVS and CDR2 FQNEAQ come from the germline V gene. V was clipped by 6 bases and J by 0 bases, with 18 bases between them. CDR3 DNA sequence: TGTGCCAGCAGGCCAGAAGACGGCACCTACTCTGGGGCCAACGTCCTGACTTTC. Residues: CASRPEDGTYSGANVLTF.

This chain uses TRBV19 with TRBJ1-6, with D maybe TRBD1 (6 bases). This CDR3 spans 17 amino acids. Between the trimmed V and J ends, which lost 1 base and 5 bases, there was a span of 15 bases. Germline assignment: CDR1 LNHDA and CDR2 SQIVND (reference sequence). This CDR3 reads CASSIGGQGSHNSPLHF. The CDR3 DNA reads TGTGCCAGTAGTATAGGCGGCCAGGGGAGCCATAATTCACCCCTCCACTTT.

This chain joins TRBV11-2 and TRBJ2-7, with TRBD1 identical over 9 bases. Germline loops: CDR1 SGHAT, CDR2 FQNNGV. This CDR3 is built from 15 residues. Trimming took 5 bases from V and 1 from J; bases not matched to a gene: 6. This CDR3 reads CASSPTGGASYEQYF. CDR3 sequence (DNA): TGTGCCAGCAGCCCTACAGGGGGCGCTTCCTACGAGCAGTACTTC.

The rearrangement uses TRBV7-3 and TRBJ2-1; TRBD1 aligns across 9 bases. The CDR3 has 13 residues. CDR1 SGHTA and CDR2 FQGTGA come from the germline V gene. Germline trimming cut 5 bases from V and 9 bases from J; bases unmatched to any gene: 5. The CDR3 is CASSPGQGGEQFF. The CDR3 DNA reads as TGTGCCAGCAGCCCGGGACAGGGTGGTGAGCAGTTCTTC. The complete variable domain, with remaining parts taken from reference TRBV7-3 and TRBJ2-1, reads GAGVSQTPSNKVTEKGKYVELRCDPISGHTALYWYRQSLGQGPEFLIYFQGTGAADDSGLPNDRFFAVRPEGSVSTLKIQRTERGDSAVYLCASSPGQGGEQFFGPGTRLTVL.

This sequence joins TRBV4-3 and TRBJ2-4, with 16 bases that match TRBD2. CDR1 LGHNA and CDR2 YSLEER come from the germline V gene. This CDR3 contains 16 residues. The CDR3 coding sequence is TGCGAGACCAGGGGACTAGCGGGGGGGGCCGGGAACATTCAGTACTTC. It specifies CETRGLAGGAGNIQYF.

This clone was counted a few times. The chain is built from TRBV7-8 and TRBJ1-4; D not certain. The CDR3 is 15 amino acids. V gave up 5 bases and J gave up 0 bases, with 10 bases separating them. Germline CDR1 SGHVS, CDR2 FQNEAQ. As DNA, the CDR3 is TGTGCCAGCAGCACCCGATTTGCAACTAATGAAAAACTGTTTTTT. This codes for CASSTRFATNEKLFF.

The chain couples TRBV7-9 to TRBJ2-3; possible D gene TRBD2, 5 bases. The CDR3 has 14 residues. CDR1 and CDR2 from the germline V gene are SEHNR and FQNEAQ (reference sequence). V lost 10 bases, J lost 4 bases, and 18 bases lay in between. The CDR3, as DNA: TGTGCCATTCCAACCTCGGGAAAGCCAGATACGCAGTATTTT. Encoded protein: CAIPTSGKPDTQYF.

CDR3 DNA: TGTGCCACCAGCAGAAGGGCTGAAAAACTGTTTTTT. The encoded protein is CATSRRAEKLFF. The chain uses TRBV15 and TRBJ1-4; D is unresolved. The CDR3 extends over 12 amino acids. The V gene's germline CDR1 is LNHNV and CDR2 YYDKDF (reference sequence). V lost 2 bases, J lost 7 bases, and 5 bases lay in between.

This chain links TRBV6-2 or TRBV6-3 with TRBJ2-5, with 9 bases matching TRBD2. Germline V CDR1 and CDR2: MNHEY, SVGEGT. The J segment lost 3 bases and the V segment lost 2 bases, leaving 13 bases of the junction unmatched. The CDR3 runs 18 residues. The CDR3 bases are TGTGCCAGCAGTTACGCTAGCGGGGCACCTACTTCTAAAGAGACCCAGTACTTC. Translation gives CASSYASGAPTSKETQYF.

V and J are TRBV24-1 and TRBJ2-1; 12 bases line up with TRBD1. The CDR3 consists of 17 residues. The germline V gene has CDR1 KGHDR and CDR2 SFDVKD. The ends lost 3 bases at V and 5 bases at J; junction bases unmatched: 7. CDR3: CATSDPPGQGANNEQFF. DNA of the CDR3: TGTGCCACCAGTGATCCTCCGGGACAGGGGGCTAACAATGAGCAGTTCTTC.

The chain joins TRBV15 to TRBJ1-2; D call uncertain. The CDR3 has 12 amino acids. Germline lookup yields CDR1 LNHNV and CDR2 YYDKDF (reference sequence). V was cut by 4 bases and J by 4 bases, with 7 bases left in between. DNA for the CDR3: TGTGCCACCAGCAACGGCGGCTATGGCTACACCTTC. It codes for CATSNGGYGYTF.

V is TRBV3-1 (or the pseudogene TRBV3-2) and J is TRBJ2-5; 11 bases map to TRBD2. With V trimmed by 4 bases and J by 5 bases, 6 bases remained unmatched. Germline V CDR1 and CDR2: LGHDT, YNNKEL (reference sequence). The CDR3 extends over 15 amino acids. The CDR3 DNA follows: TGTGCCAGCAGCCTAGCGGGGGGGCGAGTGGAGACCCAGTACTTC. Translating gives CASSLAGGRVETQYF.

The chain has TRBV5-1 and TRBJ2-3, with 7 bases that match TRBD1. Germline V gene data show CDR1 as SGHRS and CDR2 as YFSETQ. The CDR3 totals 14 residues. Germline trimming cut 1 base from V and 2 bases from J; bases unmatched to any gene: 1. The CDR3: CASSLTGVTDTQYF. CDR3 bases: TGCGCCAGCAGCTTGACAGGGGTCACAGATACGCAGTATTTT.

The chain employs TRBV18 and TRBJ2-6; D unclear. The ends were cut back, 2 bases at V and 3 bases at J, with 5 bases in the middle. Germline V gives CDR1 KGHSH, CDR2 LQKENI. CDR3 size: 14 residues. DNA of the CDR3: TGTGCCAGCTCACCAACCGTTGGGGCCAACGTCCTGACTTTC. It encodes CASSPTVGANVLTF.

This chain uses TRBV4-1 with TRBJ1-2; 7 bases match TRBD1. Germline CDR1 is MGHRA and CDR2 is YSYEKL. The CDR3 contains 15 residues. Germline trimming cut 0 bases from V and 4 bases from J; bases unmatched to any gene: 5. CDR3 residues: CASSQEGNRGYGYTF. CDR3 coding DNA: TGCGCCAGCAGCCAAGAGGGGAACAGGGGCTATGGCTACACCTTC.

This clone showed up just a few times. The rearrangement uses TRBV30 and TRBJ1-6; 7 bases line up with TRBD1. CDR3 length: 16 residues. V was pared by 1 base and J by 3 bases, with 6 bases of the junction left unmatched. Germline assignment: CDR1 GTSNPN and CDR2 SVGIG (reference sequence). For the CDR3, the DNA is TGTGCCTGGAGTGACCTAGGGGGCCACTATAATTCACCCCTCCACTTT. Encoded protein: CAWSDLGGHYNSPLHF.

The rearrangement joins TRBV19 to TRBJ2-6; 7 bases align to TRBD2. The V and J ends lost 6 bases and 0 bases, in that order; junction bases with no gene match: 8. CDR1 is LNHDA and CDR2 is SQIVND in the germline V gene (reference sequence). The CDR3 sequence is 17 residues long. DNA for the CDR3: TGTGCCAGTAGGGGGAGGGGACGGAGCTCTGGGGCCAACGTCCTGACTTTC. It specifies CASRGRGRSSGANVLTF.